These 2 T cell receptor beta chains share one sample of origin, sequenced in a study of OX40 agonist ivuxolimab in advanced cancers. The library relied on the immunoSEQ multiplex PCR assay. TCRdb's version of the immuneACCESS table is confined to in-frame rearrangements and falls short of the full clone set. An unresolved V gene accounts for under half of the shortfall where checked; the remainder is of unknown origin. This sample comprises 45,000 to 65,000 clones, over 75% of them detected only once. The ten largest make up about 6% of the sample. Sequencing used CD4+ or CD8+ T cells sorted from blood, obtained in a trial of the OX40 agonist ivuxolimab. The source of these receptors is an adult with an advanced solid tumor such as melanoma, head and neck, liver or kidney cancer.

This clone was detected a few times. The rearrangement links TRBV18 to TRBJ1-3; a possible D gene is TRBD1 (6 bases). V was shortened by 6 bases and J by 0 bases, with 12 bases between the two germline ends. CDR3 length: 15 residues. Germline CDR1 is KGHSH and CDR2 is LQKENI. CDR3 in DNA: TGTGCCAGCTCTCAACAGGGTAGCTCTGGAAACACCATATATTTT. Protein sequence: CASSQQGSSGNTIYF.

V gene TRBV5-1 combines with J gene TRBJ2-3, with 16 bases that match TRBD2. The CDR3 contains 18 residues. In germline, CDR1 is SGHRS, CDR2 YFSETQ. V dropped 4 bases and J dropped 3; count of bases not matched to a gene: 8. The CDR3 reads CASSITGTSGRATDTQYF. Written as DNA, the CDR3 is TGCGCCAGCAGCATAACCGGGACTAGCGGGAGGGCGACAGATACGCAGTATTTT. The whole variable domain, remainder taken from reference TRBV5-1 and TRBJ2-3, is KAGVTQTPRYLIKTRGQQVTLSCSPISGHRSVSWYQQTPGQGLQFLFEYFSETQRNKGNFPGRFSGRQFSNSRSEMNVSTLELGDSALYLCASSITGTSGRATDTQYFGPGTRLTVL.